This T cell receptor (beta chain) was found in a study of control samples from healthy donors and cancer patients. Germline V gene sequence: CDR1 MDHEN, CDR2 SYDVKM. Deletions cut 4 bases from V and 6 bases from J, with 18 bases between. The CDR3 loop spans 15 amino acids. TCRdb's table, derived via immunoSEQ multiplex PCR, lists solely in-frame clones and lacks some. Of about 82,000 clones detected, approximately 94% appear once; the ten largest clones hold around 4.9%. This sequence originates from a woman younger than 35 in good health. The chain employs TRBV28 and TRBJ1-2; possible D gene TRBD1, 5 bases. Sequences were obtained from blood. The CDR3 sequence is CASSYRDRRPNGYTF. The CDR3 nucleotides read TGTGCCAGCAGTTACCGGGACCGAAGACCAAATGGCTACACCTTC.